The 3 T cell receptor beta chains reported below all come from one sample, sequenced in a study of blood T cell repertoires in COVID-19. Generated by immunoSEQ multiplex PCR, the TCRdb table keeps only in-frame clones and is missing some. The sample gives approximately 90,000 clones, around 90% of which show up once; about 4.9% is in the top ten. The sample comprised peripheral blood. These receptors were collected from a man in his sixties with COVID-19, enrolled during active disease.

The genes are TRBV5-1 and TRBJ2-2, with 9 bases lining up with TRBD2. The CDR3 extends over 18 amino acids. Trimming removed 2 bases from V and 1 base from J; junction bases left unmatched: 9. Germline-derived CDR1 and CDR2 are SGHRS and YFSETQ. CDR3: CASSFGPAGGGNTGELFF. The CDR3 region has the DNA TGCGCCAGCAGCTTCGGTCCAGCGGGAGGTGGGAACACCGGGGAGCTGTTTTTT.

The chain carries TRBV12-5 and TRBJ1-2, with TRBD1 matching 7 bases. The CDR3 runs to 14 residues. The germline V gene has CDR1 LGHNT and CDR2 FRNRAP. The V segment lost 4 bases and the J segment 4 bases; nucleotides outside the gene matches: 6. The CDR3 loop is CASGSRTGGYGYTF. CDR3 nucleotides: TGTGCTAGTGGTTCACGGACAGGTGGCTATGGCTACACCTTC. The entire variable domain, with the rest obtained from reference TRBV12-5 and TRBJ1-2, is as follows: DARVTQTPRHKVTEMGQEVTMRCQPILGHNTVFWYRQTMMQGLELLAYFRNRAPLDDSGMPKDRFSAEMPDATLATLKIQPSEPRDSAVYFCASGSRTGGYGYTFGSGTRLTVV.

The rearrangement uses TRBV4-1 and TRBJ2-1; possibly TRBD2 for D (6 bases). V was clipped by 4 bases and J by 0 bases, with 19 bases between them. The V gene's germline CDR1 is MGHRA and CDR2 YSYEKL. The CDR3 totals 18 residues. The CDR3 region is CASSPGAARGSSYNEQFF. The CDR3 nucleotides are TGCGCCAGCAGCCCTGGGGCGGCCCGGGGGAGCTCCTACAATGAGCAGTTCTTC.